This T cell receptor (beta chain) originates from a study of PD-L1 blockade in urothelial cancer. Study as a whole: About 90% of the 29 patients were men with bladder-origin urothelial cancer. Blood-derived samples held a median around 140,000 T cells.

Pretreatment and on-treatment samples were taken, numbering 1 to 8 per patient. Germline values: CDR1 SQVTM, CDR2 ANQGSEA. This CDR3 has 13 amino acids. The V end was cut by 7 bases, the J end by 7 bases, with 19 bases between. TCRdb's table, derived via immunoSEQ multiplex PCR, lists solely in-frame clones and lacks some. The sample includes about 42,000 clones, more than 75% of them seen just once. This sequence originates from a man between 65 and 85 years old with urothelial cancer. This material consisted of PBMCs, taken around atezolizumab (anti-PD-L1) treatment. This chain uses TRBV29-1 with TRBJ1-2, with a possible D match to TRBD1 (5 bases). The CDR3 region is CSAPLEGPTGYTF. CDR3 bases: TGCAGCGCCCCCCTGGAGGGGCCTACTGGCTACACCTTC.